This T cell receptor beta chain was retrieved from a study of T-cell reconstitution after alpha-beta-depleted transplantation in children. During its preparation, the TCRbeta library received unique molecular identifiers. TCRdb itself ran the PCR reads through MiXCR, one entry per CDR3 protein. Of around 270,000 distinct CDR3 sequences listed, over 7% are singletons. Concerning this clonotype itself: What it binds is not known. Just one base apart from a much larger clone, this may be a read error. Since no conserved phenylalanine or tryptophan closes the CDR3, a read error is the likely cause.

The ends lost 1 base at V and 3 bases at J; junction bases unmatched: 8. This CDR3 has 17 residues. General observations from the study: The origin of high day-60 TCRbeta diversity in some patients lay in surviving recipient T cells and thymic progenitors. About two months after transplant, alpha-beta T cells reportedly came from several hundred expanded graft clones. Counts and diversity of T cells one year after transplant came mostly from newly produced T cells.

The rearrangement joins TRBV12-3 or TRBV12-4 to TRBJ1-5; 8 positions match TRBD1. The TCR was taken from a female patient aged 2-15 years who had a stem cell transplant for Fanconi anemia, so the T cells may come from the graft donor. The sequenced sample was peripheral blood, obtained 360 days after TCRalphabeta/CD19-depleted stem cell transplant. CDR3: CASSLERGTGSNQPQHL. In DNA form, the CDR3 reads TGTGCCAGCAGTTTAGAGAGGGGGACAGGCTCCAATCAGCCCCAGCATCTT.